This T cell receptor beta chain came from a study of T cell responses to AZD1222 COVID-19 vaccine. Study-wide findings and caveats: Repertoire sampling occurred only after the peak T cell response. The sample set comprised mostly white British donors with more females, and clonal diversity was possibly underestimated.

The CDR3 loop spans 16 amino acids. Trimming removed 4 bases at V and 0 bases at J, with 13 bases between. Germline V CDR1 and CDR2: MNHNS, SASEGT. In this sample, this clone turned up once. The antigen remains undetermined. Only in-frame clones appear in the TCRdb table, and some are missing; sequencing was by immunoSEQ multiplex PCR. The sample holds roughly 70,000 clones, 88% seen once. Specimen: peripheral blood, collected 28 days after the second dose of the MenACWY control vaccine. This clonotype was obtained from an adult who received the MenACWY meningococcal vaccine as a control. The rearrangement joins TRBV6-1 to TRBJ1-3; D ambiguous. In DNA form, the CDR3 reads TGTGCCAGCAGTGTAGTGAGGCCGAGCTCTGGAAACACCATATATTTT. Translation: CASSVVRPSSGNTIYF.